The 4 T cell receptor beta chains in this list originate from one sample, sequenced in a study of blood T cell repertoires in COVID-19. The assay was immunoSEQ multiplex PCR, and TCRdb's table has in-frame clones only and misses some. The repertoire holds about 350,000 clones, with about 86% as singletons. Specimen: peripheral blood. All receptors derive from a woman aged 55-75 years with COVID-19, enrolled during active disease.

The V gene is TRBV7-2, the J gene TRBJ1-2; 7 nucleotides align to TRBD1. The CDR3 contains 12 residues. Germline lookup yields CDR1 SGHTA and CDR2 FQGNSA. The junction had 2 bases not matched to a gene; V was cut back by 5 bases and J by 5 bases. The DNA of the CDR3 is TGTGCCAGCAGCGTACAGGGGTATGGCTACACCTTC. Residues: CASSVQGYGYTF.

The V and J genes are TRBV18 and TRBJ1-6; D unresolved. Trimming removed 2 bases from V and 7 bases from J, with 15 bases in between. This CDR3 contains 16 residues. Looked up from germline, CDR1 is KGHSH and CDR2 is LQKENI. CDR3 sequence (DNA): TGTGCCAGCTCACCAGTCGGAGCGGACGGCAATTCACCCCTCCACTTT. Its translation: CASSPVGADGNSPLHF.

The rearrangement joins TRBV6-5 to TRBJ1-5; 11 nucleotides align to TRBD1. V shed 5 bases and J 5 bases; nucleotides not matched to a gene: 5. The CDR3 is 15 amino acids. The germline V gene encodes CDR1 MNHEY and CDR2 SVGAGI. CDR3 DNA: TGTGCCAGCAGTCCTCCGGGACAGGGGGATCAGCCCCAGCATTTT. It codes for CASSPPGQGDQPQHF.

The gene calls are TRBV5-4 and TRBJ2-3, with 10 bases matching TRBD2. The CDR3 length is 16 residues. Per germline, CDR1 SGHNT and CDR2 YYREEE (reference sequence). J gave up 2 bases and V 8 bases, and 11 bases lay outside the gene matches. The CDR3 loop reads CASFYLAGESTDTQYF. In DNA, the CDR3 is TGTGCCAGTTTCTACCTAGCGGGGGAATCCACAGATACGCAGTATTTT.